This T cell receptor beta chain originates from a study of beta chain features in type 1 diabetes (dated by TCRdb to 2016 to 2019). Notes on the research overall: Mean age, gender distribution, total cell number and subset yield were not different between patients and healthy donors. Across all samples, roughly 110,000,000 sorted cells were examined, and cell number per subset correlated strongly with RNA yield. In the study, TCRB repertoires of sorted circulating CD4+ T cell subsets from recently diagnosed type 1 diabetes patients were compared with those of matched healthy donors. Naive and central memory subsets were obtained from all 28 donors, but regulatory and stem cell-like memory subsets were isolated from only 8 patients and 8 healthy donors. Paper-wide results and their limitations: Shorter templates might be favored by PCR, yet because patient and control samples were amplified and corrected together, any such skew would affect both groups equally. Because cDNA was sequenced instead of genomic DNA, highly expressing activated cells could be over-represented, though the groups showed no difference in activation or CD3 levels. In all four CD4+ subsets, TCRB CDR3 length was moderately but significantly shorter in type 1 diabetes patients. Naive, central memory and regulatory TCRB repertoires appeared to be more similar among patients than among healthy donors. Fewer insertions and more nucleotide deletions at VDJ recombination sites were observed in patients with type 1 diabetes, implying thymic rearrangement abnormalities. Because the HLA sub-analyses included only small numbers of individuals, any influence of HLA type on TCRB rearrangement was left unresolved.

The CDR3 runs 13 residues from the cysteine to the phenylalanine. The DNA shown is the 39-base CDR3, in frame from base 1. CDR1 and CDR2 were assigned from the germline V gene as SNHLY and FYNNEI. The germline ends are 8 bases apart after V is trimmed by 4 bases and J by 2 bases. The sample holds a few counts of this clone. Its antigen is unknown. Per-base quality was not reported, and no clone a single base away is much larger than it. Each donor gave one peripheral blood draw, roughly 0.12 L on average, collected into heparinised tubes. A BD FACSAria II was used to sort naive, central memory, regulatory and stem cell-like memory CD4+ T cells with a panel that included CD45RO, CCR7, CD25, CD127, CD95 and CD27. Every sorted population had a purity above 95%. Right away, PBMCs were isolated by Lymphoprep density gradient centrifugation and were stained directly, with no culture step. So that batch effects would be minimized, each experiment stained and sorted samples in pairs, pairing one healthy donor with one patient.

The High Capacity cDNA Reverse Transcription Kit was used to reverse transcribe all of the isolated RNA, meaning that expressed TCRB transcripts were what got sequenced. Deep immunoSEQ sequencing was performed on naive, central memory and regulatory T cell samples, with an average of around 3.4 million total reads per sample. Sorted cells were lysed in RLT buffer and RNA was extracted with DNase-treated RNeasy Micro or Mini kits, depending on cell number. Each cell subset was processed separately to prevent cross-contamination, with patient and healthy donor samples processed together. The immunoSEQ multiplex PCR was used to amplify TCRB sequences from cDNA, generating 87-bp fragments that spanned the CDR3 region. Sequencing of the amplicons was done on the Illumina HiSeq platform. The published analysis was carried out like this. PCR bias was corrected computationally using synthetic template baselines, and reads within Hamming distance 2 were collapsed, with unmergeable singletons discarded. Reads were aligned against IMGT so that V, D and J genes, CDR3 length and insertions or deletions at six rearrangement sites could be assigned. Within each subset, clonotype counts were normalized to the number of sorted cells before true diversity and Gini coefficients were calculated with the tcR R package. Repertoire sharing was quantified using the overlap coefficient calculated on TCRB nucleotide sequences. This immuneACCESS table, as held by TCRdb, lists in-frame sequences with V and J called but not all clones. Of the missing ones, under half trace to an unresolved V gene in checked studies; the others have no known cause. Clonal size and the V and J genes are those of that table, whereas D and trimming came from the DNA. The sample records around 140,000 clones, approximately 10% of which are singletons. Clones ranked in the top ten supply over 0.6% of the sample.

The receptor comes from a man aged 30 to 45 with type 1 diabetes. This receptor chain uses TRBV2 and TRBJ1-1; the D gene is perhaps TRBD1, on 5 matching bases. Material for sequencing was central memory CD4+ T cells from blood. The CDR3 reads CASSVGTNTEAFF. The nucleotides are TGTGCCAGCAGTGTCGGGACTAACACTGAAGCTTTCTTT. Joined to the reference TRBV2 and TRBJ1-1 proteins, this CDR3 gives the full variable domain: EPEVTQTPSHQVTQMGQEVILRCVPISNHLYFYWYRQILGQKVEFLVSFYNNEISEKSEIFDDQFSVERPDGSNFTLKIRSTKLEDSAMYFCASSVGTNTEAFFGQGTRLTVV.